The rows below give T cell receptor beta chains drawn from one sample of a study of cytomegalovirus exposure and HLA in healthy donors. Profiled with immunoSEQ multiplex PCR; TCRdb holds only in-frame clones, not every one. Found here are 100,000 to 150,000 clones, about 80% of them singletons; the top ten hold 2.7%. Sequencing was performed on PBMCs. The receptors shown here come from a boy younger than 10 in good health and CMV-seronegative. Both conserved end residues are part of each CDR3. The order of the fields is V gene, clone size, J gene, D gene, CDR3 DNA, CDR3 protein. D genes are given only for firm matches. Some rows have no size entry. The others give once, few or many, or a class for an expanded clone.

v_call: TRBV5-8; clone_size: NA; j_call: TRBJ2-2; d_call: NA; cdr3_nt: TGTGCCAGCAGCTTCCAGGACGGGAAGAACACCGGGGAGCTGTTTTTT; cdr3_aa: CASSFQDGKNTGELFF
v_call: TRBV7-3; clone_size: NA; j_call: TRBJ1-1; d_call: TRBD1; cdr3_nt: TGTGCCAGCAGCTACACAGGGGGCACTGAAGCTTTCTTT; cdr3_aa: CASSYTGGTEAFF
v_call: TRBV5-4; clone_size: once; j_call: TRBJ2-4; d_call: TRBD1; cdr3_nt: TGTGCCAGCAGCCCAGGGGGCGCGGAAAACATTCAGTACTTC; cdr3_aa: CASSPGGAENIQYF
v_call: TRBV5-4; clone_size: NA; j_call: TRBJ1-2; d_call: TRBD1; cdr3_nt: TGTGCCAGCAGCCCCGGGACAGGGGACTATGGCTACACCTTC; cdr3_aa: CASSPGTGDYGYTF
v_call: TRBV5-1; clone_size: NA; j_call: TRBJ2-3; d_call: NA; cdr3_nt: TGCGCCAGCAGGGAGCCCCGTTTGGCAGATACGCAGTATTTT; cdr3_aa: CASREPRLADTQYF
v_call: TRBV10-3; clone_size: NA; j_call: TRBJ2-5; d_call: NA; cdr3_nt: TGTGCCATCAAAGGCCCGGGGACCCAGTACTTC; cdr3_aa: CAIKGPGTQYF
v_call: TRBV2; clone_size: NA; j_call: TRBJ2-5; d_call: TRBD2; cdr3_nt: TGTGCCAGCACTCGAAGCGGGAGTATGGCCCAGTACTTC; cdr3_aa: CASTRSGSMAQYF
v_call: TRBV7-3; clone_size: NA; j_call: TRBJ2-2; d_call: NA; cdr3_nt: TGTGCCAGCAGCTTAAGACAAGGATCGGCCGGGGAGCTGTTTTTT; cdr3_aa: CASSLRQGSAGELFF
v_call: TRBV6-6; clone_size: NA; j_call: TRBJ2-1; d_call: TRBD2; cdr3_nt: TGTGCCAGCAGCCACGGACTAGCGGGAGCGGGCAATGAGCAGTTCTTC; cdr3_aa: CASSHGLAGAGNEQFF
v_call: TRBV7-9; clone_size: NA; j_call: TRBJ2-2; d_call: NA; cdr3_nt: TGTGCCAGCAGTCAGGGCCTTACGGGGGAGCTGTTTTTT; cdr3_aa: CASSQGLTGELFF
v_call: TRBV11-3; clone_size: NA; j_call: TRBJ2-3; d_call: NA; cdr3_nt: TGTGCCAGCAGCGGCCTGGAGGGAGAAGGAACAGATACGCAGTATTTT; cdr3_aa: CASSGLEGEGTDTQYF
v_call: TRBV30; clone_size: NA; j_call: TRBJ2-1; d_call: NA; cdr3_nt: TGTGCCTGGGAGTATGTTGAGCAGTTCTTC; cdr3_aa: CAWEYVEQFF
v_call: TRBV6-5; clone_size: NA; j_call: TRBJ2-1; d_call: NA; cdr3_nt: TGTGCCGTCCAAAGTGGGCCCAGGCTCAATGAGCAGTTCTTC; cdr3_aa: CAVQSGPRLNEQFF
v_call: TRBV12-5; clone_size: NA; j_call: TRBJ1-3; d_call: TRBD1; cdr3_nt: TGTGCTAGTGGTCTGGTAGTTCCCCTGACAGGGGTCAACTCTGGAAACACCATATATTTT; cdr3_aa: CASGLVVPLTGVNSGNTIYF
v_call: TRBV6-6; clone_size: few; j_call: TRBJ1-5; d_call: NA; cdr3_nt: TGTGCCAGCAGTTACTCGATTACAGCGGTAAATCAGCCCCAGCATTTT; cdr3_aa: CASSYSITAVNQPQHF
v_call: TRBV6-1; clone_size: NA; j_call: TRBJ2-5; d_call: TRBD2; cdr3_nt: TGTGCCAGCAGTGTGGGACTAGCGGGAGGGGGTCAAGAGACCCAGTACTTC; cdr3_aa: CASSVGLAGGGQETQYF
v_call: TRBV19; clone_size: NA; j_call: TRBJ2-1; d_call: TRBD2; cdr3_nt: TGTGCCAGTGGTAGCGGGAGCTCCTACAATGAGCAGTTCTTC; cdr3_aa: CASGSGSSYNEQFF
v_call: TRBV21-1; clone_size: NA; j_call: TRBJ1-5; d_call: NA; cdr3_nt: TGTGCCAGCGCCCGGGATCAGCCCCAGCATTTT; cdr3_aa: CASARDQPQHF
v_call: TRBV7-6; clone_size: NA; j_call: TRBJ2-1; d_call: NA; cdr3_nt: TGTGCCAGCAGCTTAAAAAGGGGCGATGAGCAGTTCTTC; cdr3_aa: CASSLKRGDEQFF
v_call: TRBV7-9; clone_size: NA; j_call: TRBJ1-5; d_call: TRBD1; cdr3_nt: TGTGCCAGCAGCCCGGGACAGGGCAATCAGCCCCAGCATTTT; cdr3_aa: CASSPGQGNQPQHF
v_call: TRBV4-1; clone_size: NA; j_call: TRBJ1-4; d_call: NA; cdr3_nt: TGCGCCAGCAGCCTTTCAGGGCGTCCTAATGAAAAACTGTTTTTT; cdr3_aa: CASSLSGRPNEKLFF
v_call: TRBV7-9; clone_size: NA; j_call: TRBJ1-2; d_call: NA; cdr3_nt: TGTGCCAGCAGCCCAGGGGTGGGGAATGGCTACACCTTC; cdr3_aa: CASSPGVGNGYTF